The 11 T cell receptor beta chains in this list originate from one sample, sequenced in a study of a mutant IDH1 vaccine in newly diagnosed glioma (dated by TCRdb to the early 2020s). Antigens of these TCRs are unknown. This sample's time point label indicates: week 11, during vaccination. A 20-mer mutant IDH1 peptide at 300 micrograms in Montanide made up each vaccine dose, which was injected subcutaneously together with topical imiquimod. Library preparation used the immunoSEQ multiplex PCR assay. Held by TCRdb, this immuneACCESS table contains in-frame sequences only and omits some clones. Under half of the omission traces to an unresolved V gene where checked; the cause of the rest is unknown. In this sample the table shows some 130,000 clones, about 82% of which occur a single time. The ten largest account for about 5.5% of the sample. Sequencing was performed on PBMCs, taken from a glioma patient whose treatment included an IDH1 peptide vaccine. These receptor sequences come from a man aged 40-50 years with glioma.

This chain joins TRBV7-2 and TRBJ2-3; 9 positions agree with TRBD2. In germline, CDR1 is SGHTA, CDR2 FQGNSA. This CDR3 is 16 amino acids long. V lost 5 bases to trimming and J lost 2 bases; unmatched junction nucleotides: 8. As DNA, the CDR3 is TGTGCCAGCAGCCTATTAGCGGGGGCCCACACAGATACGCAGTATTTT. Protein: CASSLLAGAHTDTQYF.

This clone occurred once. The V and J genes are TRBV12-5 and TRBJ1-5; TRBD1 matches 8 bases. The length of the CDR3 is 14 residues. Per germline, CDR1 LGHNT and CDR2 FRNRAP. With V trimmed by 11 bases and J by 0 bases, 6 bases remained unmatched. The CDR3, as DNA: TGTGCTGGCCCCGGGACAGGTAGCAATCAGCCCCAGCATTTT. Translating gives CAGPGTGSNQPQHF.

This clone has ten or more counts. The chain employs TRBV29-1 and TRBJ2-3; TRBD2 aligns across 7 bases. CDR1 and CDR2 from the germline V gene are SQVTM and ANQGSEA. Losses at the gene ends were 4 bases for V and 6 bases for J; bases not matched to a gene: 10. The CDR3 contains 14 residues. The CDR3 is CSVASGNTRDTQYF. CDR3 DNA sequence: TGCAGCGTTGCTAGCGGAAACACAAGGGATACGCAGTATTTT.

The chain joins TRBV15 to TRBJ1-3, with D hard to call. The CDR3 covers 13 residues. V was cut by 0 bases and J by 4 bases, with 4 bases left in between. CDR1 and CDR2 (germline): LNHNV, YYDKDF (reference sequence). CDR3 nucleotides: TGTGCCACCAGCAGAGAACGGGGAAACACCATATATTTT. It codes for CATSRERGNTIYF.

This clone was seen more than once but under ten times. The V call is TRBV19, the J call TRBJ1-2; 8 nucleotides align to TRBD1. The CDR3 extends over 12 amino acids. After removal of 8 bases from V and 8 bases from J, the junction contained 7 bases not matched to a gene. The V gene's germline CDR1 is LNHDA and CDR2 SQIVND (reference sequence). CDR3 region: CASQGASRGYTF. DNA of the CDR3: TGTGCCAGTCAGGGGGCCAGTCGGGGCTACACCTTC.

J is TRBJ2-1 and V is TRBV25-1; 9 bases are shared with TRBD1. Unmatched junction bases numbered 12, after V lost 5 bases and J lost 4 bases. Per germline, CDR1 MGHDK and CDR2 SYGVNS. The CDR3 consists of 17 residues. Here the CDR3 reads CASSPLFRDRVYNEQFF. CDR3 nucleotide sequence: TGTGCCAGCAGTCCTCTTTTCCGGGACAGGGTTTACAATGAGCAGTTCTTC.

The chain is built from TRBV9 and TRBJ1-2, with TRBD1 matching 8 bases. Trimming cost V 1 base and J 6 bases; bases outside gene matches: 8. The CDR3 length is 15 residues. Germline lookup yields CDR1 SGDLS and CDR2 YYNGEE. CDR3 protein: CASSVSRQGFHGYTF. CDR3 DNA sequence: TGTGCCAGCAGCGTAAGCCGACAGGGGTTCCATGGCTACACCTTC.

J is TRBJ2-7 and V is TRBV7-2; 9 positions match TRBD1. CDR3 length: 15 residues. From germline, CDR1 is SGHTA and CDR2 FQGNSA. Germline trimming cut 6 bases from V and 0 bases from J; bases unmatched to any gene: 6. In DNA form, the CDR3 reads TGTGCCAGCAGACGCGACAGGGGGAGCTCCTACGAGCAGTACTTC. Translation gives CASRRDRGSSYEQYF.

The rearrangement joins TRBV21-1 to TRBJ2-7; TRBD1, the table's D call, was not compared with the DNA. TRBV21-1 is marked as a pseudogene. There are 14 residues in the CDR3. The CDR3 region is CASSKDRCSYEQYF. The CDR3 bases are TGTGCCAGCAGCAAGGACAGGTGCTCCTACGAGCAGTACTTC.

The chain joins TRBV19 to TRBJ2-6, with TRBD2 as a possible D gene (5 bases). The germline CDR1 and CDR2 sequences are LNHDA and SQIVND (reference sequence). V was pared by 5 bases and J by 0 bases, with 11 bases between. CDR3 size: 16 residues. The CDR3 is CASSLLGVSGANVLTF. CDR3 nucleotides: TGTGCCAGTAGTCTCCTGGGAGTCTCTGGGGCCAACGTCCTGACTTTC.

CDR3 protein: CASSLALGDNEQFF. CDR3 DNA: TGTGCCAGCAGCTTGGCCCTGGGGGACAATGAGCAGTTCTTC. The chain recombines TRBV5-6 with TRBJ2-1, with D perhaps TRBD1 or TRBD2 (5 bases each). CDR1 is SGHDT and CDR2 is YYEEEE in the germline V gene. The CDR3 has 14 residues. V lost 0 bases and J lost 5, with 9 bases in between.